The present T cell receptor beta chain was sequenced within a study of blood T cell repertoires in COVID-19. Study overall: The analysed material was cDNA or gDNA that came from T cells, B-cell-depleted T cells, or PBMCs.

TCRdb keeps only in-frame clones here, not all; method: immunoSEQ multiplex PCR. There are 190,000 or so clones in the sample; 80% to 90% occur only once, and about 6.2% lies in the top ten. The sample holds one count of this clone. The CDR3 runs to 14 residues. Germline-derived CDR1 and CDR2 are KGHSH and LQKENI. V lost 3 bases and J 3 bases, leaving 9 bases between the germline ends. This rearrangement joins TRBV18 to TRBJ1-5; D gene unclear. Material for sequencing was peripheral blood. The receptor was derived from a man in his 60s who had recovered from COVID-19. CDR3 in amino acids: CASSPYGDNQPQHF. In DNA form, the CDR3 reads TGTGCCAGCTCACCGTACGGGGACAATCAGCCCCAGCATTTT.